This T cell receptor beta chain was captured by sequencing in a study of response to subunit inactivated influenza vaccine. Study findings and constraints: The authors suggested that every seasonal influenza vaccination recruits few new T cells.

In this sample, this clonotype turned up many times. No antigen is known for it. CDR1 and CDR2 from the germline V gene are SQVTM and ANQGSEA. The CDR3 contains 13 residues. The V segment lost 5 bases and the J segment 1 base; nucleotides outside the gene matches: 5. TCRdb reprocessed the RT-PCR reads with MiXCR, giving one entry per CDR3 protein. The sample lists 800,000 to 1,000,000 distinct CDR3 sequences, around 20% occurring once. V usage is TRBV29-1 and J usage is TRBJ2-7, with TRBD1 identical over 7 bases. Material: PBMCs from blood, obtained 5 to 6 days after vaccination. The receptor was isolated from a man aged 50 to 60 who received an inactivated influenza vaccine. CDR3 sequence reads: CSVKETGSYEQYF. CDR3 nucleotide sequence: TGCAGCGTTAAGGAGACAGGGTCCTACGAGCAGTACTTC.